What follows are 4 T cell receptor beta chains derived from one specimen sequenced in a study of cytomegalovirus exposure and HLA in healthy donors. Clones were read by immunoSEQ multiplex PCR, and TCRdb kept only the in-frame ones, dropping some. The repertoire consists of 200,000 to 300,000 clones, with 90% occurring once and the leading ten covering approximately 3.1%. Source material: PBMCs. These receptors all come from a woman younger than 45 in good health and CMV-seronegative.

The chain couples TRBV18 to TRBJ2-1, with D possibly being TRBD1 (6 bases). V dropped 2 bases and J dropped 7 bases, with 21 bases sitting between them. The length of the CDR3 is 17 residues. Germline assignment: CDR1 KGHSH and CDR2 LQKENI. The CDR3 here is CASSPSVWGLRENEQFF. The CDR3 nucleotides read TGTGCCAGCTCACCATCAGTGTGGGGGCTGAGGGAGAATGAGCAGTTCTTC.

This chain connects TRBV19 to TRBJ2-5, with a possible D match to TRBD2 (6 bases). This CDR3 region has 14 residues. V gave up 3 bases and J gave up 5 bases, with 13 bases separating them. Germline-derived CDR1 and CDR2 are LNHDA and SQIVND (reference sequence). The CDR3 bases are TGTGCCAGTAGTATCTCGGGAGTCCGTGAGACCCAGTACTTC. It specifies CASSISGVRETQYF.

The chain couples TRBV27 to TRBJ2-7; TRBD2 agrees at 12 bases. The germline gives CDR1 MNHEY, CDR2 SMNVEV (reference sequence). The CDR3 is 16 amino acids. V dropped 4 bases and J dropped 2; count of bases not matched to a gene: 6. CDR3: CASSSSLAGGAYEQYF. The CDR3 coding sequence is TGTGCCAGCAGTTCCTCACTAGCGGGAGGTGCCTACGAGCAGTACTTC.

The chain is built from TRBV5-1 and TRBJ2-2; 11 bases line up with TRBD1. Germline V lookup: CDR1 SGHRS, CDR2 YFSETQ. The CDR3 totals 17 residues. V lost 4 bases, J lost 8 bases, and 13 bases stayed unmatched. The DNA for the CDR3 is TGCGCCAGCAGCCCCGGACAGGGGGCCCCCCGGGCTGGGGAGCTGTTTTTT. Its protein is CASSPGQGAPRAGELFF.